Following are 20 T cell receptor beta chains from one sample sequenced in a study of CD8+CD57+ T cells in acquired aplastic anemia. Profiling of TCR beta VDJ combinations and CDR3 sequences used genomic DNA as template. TCRdb independently ran MiXCR on the reads; one entry per CDR3 protein. The table shows roughly 200,000 distinct CDR3 sequences, with roughly 63% occurring only once. Those patients picked for sequencing had displayed CD8+CD57+ cell expansion on flow cytometry. The sequenced sample was sorted CD4+, CD8+, or CD8+CD57+ T cells (not recorded which) from PBMCs. Source of these receptors: a human donor with aplastic anemia.

As regards this clonotype: Because the CDR3 is missing its conserved closing phenylalanine or tryptophan, this is likely a read error. This sequence joins TRBV9 and TRBJ1-1; 9 positions agree with TRBD1. Germline-derived CDR1 and CDR2 are SGDLS and YYNGEE. V was pared by 0 bases and J by 4 bases, with 1 base of the junction left unmatched. The CDR3 consists of 14 residues. The CDR3 protein is CASSVATGGTEAFL. The CDR3 nucleotides read TGTGCCAGCAGCGTAGCGACAGGGGGCACTGAAGCTTTCTTA.

V is TRBV7-9 and J is TRBJ1-2, with a weak D call TRBD1 (5 bases). CDR1 and CDR2 from the germline V gene are SEHNR and FQNEAQ (reference sequence). This CDR3 is 13 amino acids long. Between the trimmed V and J ends, which lost 5 bases and 2 bases, there was a span of 9 bases. CDR3 amino acids: CASSPRGNYGYTF. The DNA for the CDR3 is TGTGCCAGCAGCCCTCGGGGGAACTATGGCTACACCTTC.

The gene calls are TRBV20-1 and TRBJ1-1; D possibly corresponds to TRBD1 (5 bases). Trimming removed 1 base from V and 0 bases from J, with 18 bases in between. Looked up from germline, CDR1 is DFQATT and CDR2 is SNEGSKA (reference sequence). The CDR3 runs to 17 residues. The CDR3: CSARVTGTPLMNTEAFF. The DNA for the CDR3 is TGCAGTGCTAGAGTCACCGGGACGCCACTTATGAACACTGAAGCTTTCTTT.

The chain is built from TRBV7-8 and TRBJ2-7; D possibly corresponds to TRBD1 (5 bases). The germline CDR1 and CDR2 sequences are SGHVS and FQNEAQ. CDR3 length: 14 amino acids. Trimming shortened V by 1 base and J by 4 bases, and 11 bases separated the two germline ends. Here the CDR3 reads CASSLVAGWYEQYF. CDR3 sequence (DNA): TGTGCCAGCAGCTTAGTAGCAGGGTGGTACGAGCAGTACTTC.

The chain uses TRBV20-1 and TRBJ1-5, with D tentatively TRBD1 (5 bases). The CDR3 loop spans 12 amino acids. Per germline, CDR1 DFQATT and CDR2 SNEGSKA (reference sequence). Trimming removed 7 bases from V and 7 bases from J, with 14 bases in between. This CDR3 is CSVRGLQQPQHF. The CDR3 DNA follows: TGCAGTGTAAGGGGACTTCAGCAGCCCCAGCATTTT.

This rearrangement joins TRBV24-1 to TRBJ2-7, with a tentative D call TRBD2 (6 bases). The V gene lost 3 bases and the J gene lost 5 bases, with 19 bases spanning the gap. CDR3 length equals 16 residues. CDR1 is KGHDR and CDR2 is SFDVKD in the germline V gene. The CDR3 sequence is CATSDPGGTMRDEQYF. In nucleotides, the CDR3 is TGTGCCACCAGTGATCCTGGGGGGACCATGAGGGACGAGCAGTACTTC.

About this clonotype itself: Sequence at one end of the junction differs from germline and may be a read error. The chain links TRBV7-2 to TRBJ2-4, with TRBD1 matching 9 bases. Germline assignment: CDR1 SGHTA and CDR2 FQGNSA. This CDR3 is built from 19 residues. CDR3 in DNA: TGTGCCAGCAGCTTCACAGGCACCGGGACAGGGCGCCTCAAAGACATTCAGTACTTC. Protein product: CASSFTGTGTGRLKDIQYF. Full variable domain (outside the CDR3, taken from reference TRBV7-2 and TRBJ2-4): GAGVSQSPSNKVTEKGKDVELRCDPISGHTALYWYRQSLGQGLEFLIYFQGNSAPDKSGLPSDRFSAERTGGSVSTLTIQRTQQEDSAVYLCASSFTGTGTGRLKDIQYFGAGTRLSVL.

The chain couples TRBV2 to TRBJ2-7; 9 bases fit TRBD1. Germline V CDR1 and CDR2: SNHLY, FYNNEI. V shed 6 bases, J shed 1 base, and the junction held 4 bases outside the gene matches. CDR3 length: 14 residues. This CDR3 reads CASRDRGSSYEQYF. CDR3 nucleotides: TGTGCCAGCAGAGACAGGGGGTCGTCCTACGAGCAGTACTTC.

V is TRBV24-1 and J is TRBJ2-3; D not resolved. CDR1 and CDR2 (germline): KGHDR, SFDVKD. CDR3 size: 14 residues. Between the trimmed V and J ends, which lost 2 bases and 3 bases, there was a span of 8 bases. The CDR3 is CATSDSPATDTQYF. In nucleotides, the CDR3 is TGTGCCACCAGTGATTCCCCCGCAACAGATACGCAGTATTTT.

This clonotype occurred a few times. The rearrangement links TRBV15 to TRBJ2-3; no clear D. Germline V gene data show CDR1 as LNHNV and CDR2 as YYDKDF (reference sequence). Trimming pared 0 bases from V and 8 bases from J, leaving 6 bases between. The CDR3 loop spans 12 amino acids. The CDR3 region is CATSRDATTQYF. CDR3 in DNA: TGTGCCACCAGCAGAGATGCGACTACGCAGTATTTT.

The chain is built from TRBV20-1 and TRBJ1-1; no clear D. Germline V gene lookup returns CDR1 DFQATT and CDR2 SNEGSKA (reference sequence). V shed 6 bases and J shed 0 bases, with 8 bases lying between them. CDR3 length equals 12 residues. This CDR3 is CSARRLNTEAFF. The CDR3 DNA sequence: TGCAGTGCACGAAGGTTGAACACTGAAGCTTTCTTT.

This clonotype was found a few times. The chain employs TRBV5-1 and TRBJ2-4; a possible D gene is TRBD2 (7 bases). The CDR3 spans 16 residues. Germline V gene lookup returns CDR1 SGHRS and CDR2 YFSETQ. Trimming cost V 0 bases and J 6 bases, with 16 bases left between them. The chain's CDR3 is CASSLGYQGGGNIQYF. The CDR3 DNA sequence: TGCGCCAGCAGCTTGGGTTATCAGGGAGGGGGAAACATTCAGTACTTC.

V usage is TRBV7-6 and J usage is TRBJ2-7; a possible D gene is TRBD2 (5 bases). The CDR3 runs 14 residues. Germline V lookup: CDR1 SGHVS, CDR2 FNYEAQ. The germline V and J ends were trimmed by 3 bases and 3 bases, with 12 bases remaining between them. The CDR3 sequence: CASSLRTEDYEQYF. The DNA for the CDR3 is TGTGCCAGCAGCTTGAGGACGGAGGACTACGAGCAGTACTTC.

The genes are TRBV7-9 and TRBJ2-3, with 10 bases lining up with TRBD2. CDR1 and CDR2 (germline): SEHNR, FQNEAQ (reference sequence). J gave up 1 base and V 0 bases, and 10 bases lay outside the gene matches. This CDR3 has 19 amino acids. The DNA for the CDR3 is TGTGCCAGCAGCTTAGCTCGAGCGGGGGGGCTCGTGGGCACAGATACGCAGTATTTT. Its protein product is CASSLARAGGLVGTDTQYF.

The genes are TRBV20-1 and TRBJ1-1, with D possibly being TRBD1 (5 bases). Germline V lookup: CDR1 DFQATT, CDR2 SNEGSKA (reference sequence). CDR3 length equals 13 residues. Trimming stripped 0 bases from V and 5 bases from J, with 10 bases between. The DNA for the CDR3 is TGCAGTGCTAGAGATGGGGCGAGGACTGAAGCTTTCTTT. Its translation: CSARDGARTEAFF.

This clonotype is a singleton in its sample. This sequence joins TRBV25-1 and TRBJ1-6; 8 bases align to TRBD1. The V segment lost 3 bases and the J segment 6 bases; nucleotides outside the gene matches: 4. The CDR3 totals 15 residues. Germline-derived CDR1 and CDR2 are MGHDK and SYGVNS. CDR3 coding DNA: TGTGCCAGCAGTGAGTCGGGACAGGTTAATTCACCCCTCCACTTT. Encoded protein: CASSESGQVNSPLHF.

This chain joins TRBV6-6 and TRBJ2-3; the D is unclear. The CDR3 length is 14 residues. The germline CDR1 and CDR2 sequences are MNHNY and SVGAGI (reference sequence). V lost 10 bases and J lost 4, with 18 bases in between. Here the CDR3 DNA reads TGTGCCACCTCTTCCCCCCTGCAAGCAGATACGCAGTATTTT. Its protein is CATSSPLQADTQYF.

Details on this clonotype: Just one base apart from a much larger clone, this may be a read error. The gene calls are TRBV11-3 and TRBJ2-2; D is uncertain. Germline assignment: CDR1 SGHNT and CDR2 YENEEA. This CDR3 spans 13 amino acids. The DNA of the CDR3 is TGTGCCAGCGGCTTAGGCACCACCGGGGAGCTGTTTTTT. It specifies CASGLGTTGELFF.

This clonotype was detected only a few times. DNA of the CDR3: TGTGCCAGCAGCGTAGAACCAGTCTCCTATGGCTACACCTTC. It codes for CASSVEPVSYGYTF. The chain joins TRBV9 to TRBJ1-2; D is ambiguous. The germline V gene has CDR1 SGDLS and CDR2 YYNGEE. The V end was cut by 0 bases, the J end by 4 bases, with 10 bases between. CDR3 length: 14 amino acids.

Worth noting for this clonotype: A read error may account for a junction end that differs from germline. The chain employs TRBV5-1 and TRBJ2-2, with D possibly TRBD1 on 5 matching bases. This CDR3 is 16 amino acids long. Germline V gene lookup returns CDR1 SGHRS and CDR2 YFSETQ. CDR3 sequence (DNA): TGTGCCAGCAGCTCTCGACAGAGAGAGAACACCGGGGAGCTGTTTTTT. Encoded protein: CASSSRQRENTGELFF.